One sample yielded the 10 T cell receptor beta chains listed below, sequenced in a study of long-term antiretroviral therapy in people with HIV. A v3.0 immunoSEQ assay was performed at survey level. Clones were sequenced by immunoSEQ multiplex PCR, and TCRdb holds only the in-frame ones, with some missing. The repertoire has over 25,000 clones, about 96% of them found once; the top ten carry 2% to 2.5%. The specimen comprised unsorted PBMCs, sampled 6.5 to 6.6 years after starting antiretroviral therapy. The receptors come from a man aged 25 to 40 with HIV.

This clone was recorded once. The rearrangement uses TRBV6-1 and TRBJ1-5; D not resolved. The CDR3 runs to 15 residues. Trimming cost V 7 bases and J 4 bases, with 17 bases left between them. Per germline, CDR1 MNHNS and CDR2 SASEGT. The CDR3: CASTIGPIRNQPQHF. For the CDR3, the DNA is TGTGCCAGCACCATAGGGCCAATCCGGAATCAGCCCCAGCATTTT.

The chain is built from TRBV29-1 and TRBJ2-7, with D perhaps TRBD1 or TRBD2 (5 bases each). The length of the CDR3 is 12 residues. CDR1 is SQVTM, CDR2 ANQGSEA, per germline. V was shortened by 6 bases and J by 3 bases, with 12 bases between the two germline ends. The chain's CDR3 is CSVAGTLYEQYF. As DNA, the CDR3 is TGCAGCGTAGCCGGGACGCTCTACGAGCAGTACTTC.

The sample holds one count of this clone. The chain links TRBV18 to TRBJ2-7, with a weak D call TRBD2 (6 bases). The germline CDR1 and CDR2 sequences are KGHSH and LQKENI. The CDR3 totals 13 residues. Trimming shortened V by 4 bases and J by 5 bases, and 12 bases separated the two germline ends. CDR3 in amino acids: CASSRGPSDEQYF. CDR3 sequence (DNA): TGTGCCAGCTCACGCGGACCTAGCGACGAGCAGTACTTC.

The rearrangement uses TRBV7-8 and TRBJ2-3; D call uncertain. The CDR3 spans 15 residues. The V and J ends lost 6 bases and 4 bases respectively, with 17 bases between them. Germline loops: CDR1 SGHVS, CDR2 FQNEAQ. In DNA, the CDR3 is TGTGCCAGCAGTATTAGCTGGGGTCCCCCAGATACGCAGTATTTT. Protein product: CASSISWGPPDTQYF. The full variable domain, with the rest looked up from reference TRBV7-8 and TRBJ2-3, is GAGVSQSPRYKVAKRGQDVALRCDPISGHVSLFWYQQALGQGPEFLTYFQNEAQLDKSGLPSDRFFAERPEGSVSTLKIQRTQQEDSAVYLCASSISWGPPDTQYFGPGTRLTVL.

The chain combines TRBV6-6 with TRBJ2-7; 7 nucleotides align to TRBD1. V dropped 7 bases and J dropped 0; count of bases not matched to a gene: 12. Germline CDR1 reads MNHNY; CDR2 reads SVGAGI (reference sequence). The CDR3 sequence is 16 residues long. CDR3 DNA: TGTGCCAGCAACCTAAAAGGGGGCCGGAGCTCCTACGAGCAGTACTTC. This codes for CASNLKGGRSSYEQYF.

The rearrangement uses TRBV6-6 and TRBJ2-7, with 7 nucleotides matching TRBD1. V trimming: 8 bases; J trimming: 2 bases; junction bases outside the gene matches: 9. The CDR3 consists of 14 residues. CDR1 is MNHNY and CDR2 is SVGAGI in the germline V gene (reference sequence). This chain's CDR3 is CASGVTGLAYEQYF. DNA of the CDR3: TGTGCCAGCGGGGTGACAGGGTTGGCCTACGAGCAGTACTTC.

The J gene is TRBJ2-7, the V gene TRBV6-6; D call uncertain. The germline V gene has CDR1 MNHNY and CDR2 SVGAGI (reference sequence). V lost 6 bases and J 2 bases, leaving 17 bases between the germline ends. The CDR3 spans 15 residues. The CDR3 nucleotides read TGTGCCAGCAGGCTGGACGAAGGGCGGCCCTACGAGCAGTACTTC. Protein product: CASRLDEGRPYEQYF.

The chain uses TRBV7-2 and TRBJ1-2; the match to TRBD1 covers 7 bases. V lost 5 bases and J lost 5; bases outside the gene matches: 5. Per germline, CDR1 SGHTA and CDR2 FQGNSA. This CDR3 is 13 amino acids long. The CDR3 bases are TGTGCCAGCAGCCCGGGACAGCGTTATGGCTACACCTTC. Translation: CASSPGQRYGYTF.

This clone occurred once. The chain joins TRBV10-3 to TRBJ1-1; a weak D match, TRBD1 (5 bases). This CDR3 comprises 12 residues. Trimming removed 7 bases at V and 1 base at J, with 7 bases between. The V gene's germline CDR1 is ENHRY and CDR2 SYGVKD. CDR3 residues: CAINGGNTEAFF. In DNA, the CDR3 is TGTGCCATCAATGGGGGGAACACTGAAGCTTTCTTT.

The chain recombines TRBV6-6 with TRBJ1-2; D unresolved. Looked up from germline, CDR1 is MNHNY and CDR2 is SVGAGI (reference sequence). V was pared by 0 bases and J by 5 bases, with 13 bases between. The CDR3 has 15 residues. The CDR3 sequence: CASSYSNKDAYGYTF. The CDR3, as DNA: TGTGCCAGCAGTTACTCGAATAAGGACGCGTATGGCTACACCTTC.